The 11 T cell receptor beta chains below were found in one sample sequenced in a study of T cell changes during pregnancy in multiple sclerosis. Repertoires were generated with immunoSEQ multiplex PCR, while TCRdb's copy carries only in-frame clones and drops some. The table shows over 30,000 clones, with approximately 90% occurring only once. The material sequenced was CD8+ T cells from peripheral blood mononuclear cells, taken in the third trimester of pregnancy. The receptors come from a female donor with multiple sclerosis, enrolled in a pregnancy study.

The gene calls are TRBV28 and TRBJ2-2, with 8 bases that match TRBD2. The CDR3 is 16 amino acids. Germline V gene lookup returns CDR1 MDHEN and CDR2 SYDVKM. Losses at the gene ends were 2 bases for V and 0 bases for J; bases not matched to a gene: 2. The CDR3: CASSLDGGANTGELFF. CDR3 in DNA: TGTGCCAGCAGTTTAGACGGGGGGGCGAACACCGGGGAGCTGTTTTTT.

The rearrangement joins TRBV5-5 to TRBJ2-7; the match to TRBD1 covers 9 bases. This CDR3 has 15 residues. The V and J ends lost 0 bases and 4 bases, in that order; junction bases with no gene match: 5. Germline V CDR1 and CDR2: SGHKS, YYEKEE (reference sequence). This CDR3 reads CASSLDIGQGYEQYF. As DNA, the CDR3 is TGTGCCAGCAGCTTGGATATCGGACAGGGGTACGAGCAGTACTTC.

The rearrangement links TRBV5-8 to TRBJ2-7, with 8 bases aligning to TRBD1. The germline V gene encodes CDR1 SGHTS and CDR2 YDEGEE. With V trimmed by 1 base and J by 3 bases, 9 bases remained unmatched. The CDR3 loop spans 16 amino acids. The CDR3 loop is CASSLSKGQGYYEQYF. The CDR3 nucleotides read TGTGCCAGCAGCTTGTCGAAAGGACAGGGTTACTACGAGCAGTACTTC.

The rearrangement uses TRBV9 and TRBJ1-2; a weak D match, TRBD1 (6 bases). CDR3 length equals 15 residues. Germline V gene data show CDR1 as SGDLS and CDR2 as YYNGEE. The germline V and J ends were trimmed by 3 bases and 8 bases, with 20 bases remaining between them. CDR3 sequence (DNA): TGTGCCAGCAGCGCCGAATCTCCAGGGGTCGTAGGCTACACCTTC. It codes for CASSAESPGVVGYTF.

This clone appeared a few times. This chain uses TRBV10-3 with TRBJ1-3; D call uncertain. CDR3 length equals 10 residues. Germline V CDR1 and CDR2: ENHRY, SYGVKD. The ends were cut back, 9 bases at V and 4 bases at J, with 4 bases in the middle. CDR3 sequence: CAMGGNTIYF. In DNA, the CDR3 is TGTGCCATGGGCGGAAACACCATATATTTT.

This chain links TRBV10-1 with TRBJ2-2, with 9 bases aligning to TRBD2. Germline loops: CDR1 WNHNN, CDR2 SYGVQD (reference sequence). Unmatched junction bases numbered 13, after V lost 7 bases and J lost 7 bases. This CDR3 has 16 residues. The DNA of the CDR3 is TGCGCCAGCAACGCGGCGGGCGGGGGGGCCCACGGGGAGCTGTTTTTT. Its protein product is CASNAAGGGAHGELFF.

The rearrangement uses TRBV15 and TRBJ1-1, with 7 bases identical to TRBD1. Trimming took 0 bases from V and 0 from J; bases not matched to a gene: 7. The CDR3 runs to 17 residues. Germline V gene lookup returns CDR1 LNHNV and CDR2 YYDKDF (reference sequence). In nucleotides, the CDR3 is TGTGCCACCAGCAGAGATAGAGGGACAGTTTTGAACACTGAAGCTTTCTTT. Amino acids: CATSRDRGTVLNTEAFF.

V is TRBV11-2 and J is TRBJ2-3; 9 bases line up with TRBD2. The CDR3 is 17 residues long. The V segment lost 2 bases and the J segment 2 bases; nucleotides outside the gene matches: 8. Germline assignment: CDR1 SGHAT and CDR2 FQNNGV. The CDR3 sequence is CASSLSLSSGVTDTQYF. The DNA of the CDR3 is TGTGCCAGCAGCTTAAGCCTTTCTAGCGGGGTCACAGATACGCAGTATTTT. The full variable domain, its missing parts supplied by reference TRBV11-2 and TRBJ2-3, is EAGVAQSPRYKIIEKRQSVAFWCNPISGHATLYWYQQILGQGPKLLIQFQNNGVVDDSQLPKDRFSAERLKGVDSTLKIQPAKLEDSAVYLCASSLSLSSGVTDTQYFGPGTRLTVL.

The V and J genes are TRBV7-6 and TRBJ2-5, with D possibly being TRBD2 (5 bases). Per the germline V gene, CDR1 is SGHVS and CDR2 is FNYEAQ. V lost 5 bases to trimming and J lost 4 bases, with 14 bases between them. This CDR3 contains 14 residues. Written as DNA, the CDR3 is TGTGCCAGCAGCCCGGGTCCGGGGTTAGAGACCCAGTACTTC. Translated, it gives CASSPGPGLETQYF.

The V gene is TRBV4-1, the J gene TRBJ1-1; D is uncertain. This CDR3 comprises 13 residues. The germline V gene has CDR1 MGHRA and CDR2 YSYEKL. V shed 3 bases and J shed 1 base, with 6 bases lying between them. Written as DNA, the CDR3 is TGCGCCAGCAGCCACGTCCGGAACACTGAAGCTTTCTTT. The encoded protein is CASSHVRNTEAFF.

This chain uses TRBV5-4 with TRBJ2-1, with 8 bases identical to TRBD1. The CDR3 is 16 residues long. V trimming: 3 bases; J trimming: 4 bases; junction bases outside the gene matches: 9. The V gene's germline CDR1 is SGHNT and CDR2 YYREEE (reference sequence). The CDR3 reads CASSSSDRGRYNEQFF. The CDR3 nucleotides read TGTGCCAGCAGCTCCTCTGACAGGGGAAGATACAATGAGCAGTTCTTC.